The 2 T cell receptor beta chains in this list originate from one sample, sequenced in a study of blood T cell repertoires in COVID-19. Data came from immunoSEQ multiplex PCR; TCRdb stores just in-frame clones and leaves some out. The sample holds about 22,000 clones, 65% to 85% seen once. Source material: peripheral blood. These receptors were collected from an elderly man with active or convalescent COVID-19.

The chain employs TRBV7-8 and TRBJ2-7, with D possibly TRBD2 on 5 matching bases. The V gene lost 1 base and the J gene lost 4 bases, with 11 bases spanning the gap. The CDR3 extends over 14 amino acids. The germline gives CDR1 SGHVS, CDR2 FQNEAQ. As DNA, the CDR3 is TGTGCCAGCAGCTTAGATCGGGAAGTATACGAGCAGTACTTC. This gives the protein CASSLDREVYEQYF. Based on the CDR3 plus reference TRBV7-8 and TRBJ2-7, the full variable domain is GAGVSQSPRYKVAKRGQDVALRCDPISGHVSLFWYQQALGQGPEFLTYFQNEAQLDKSGLPSDRFFAERPEGSVSTLKIQRTQQEDSAVYLCASSLDREVYEQYFGPGTRLTVT.

The V gene is TRBV19, the J gene TRBJ1-4, with D possibly TRBD1 on 6 matching bases. The CDR3 length is 13 residues. V was shortened by 8 bases and J by 2 bases, with 9 bases between the two germline ends. Germline V CDR1 and CDR2: LNHDA, SQIVND (reference sequence). CDR3 nucleotide sequence: TGTGCCAGTGCAGGGGTGACTAATGAAAAACTGTTTTTT. Its protein product is CASAGVTNEKLFF.